This T cell receptor (beta chain) emerged from a study of cytomegalovirus exposure and HLA in healthy donors. Note on this clone: Its antigen is not identified.

Study-level points and caveats: In an earlier analysis, about 87% or about 30%: the productive usage of most TCR beta V segments. Indistinguishable V segments, including TRBV6-2 and TRBV6-3, were excluded.

A multiplex PCR was run with 60 Vbeta primers and 13 Jbeta primers. TCRdb's copy holds only in-frame clones and misses some; the assay was immunoSEQ multiplex PCR. The sample records 140,000 to 150,000 clones, roughly 80% being singletons. Germline assignment: CDR1 SGHNT and CDR2 YYREEE (reference sequence). The CDR3 runs to 14 residues. V lost 4 bases and J lost 7; bases outside the gene matches: 10. This TCR derives from a man between 40 and 49 years old in good health and CMV-seropositive. Sequencing was carried out using PBMCs. The rearrangement uses TRBV5-4 and TRBJ2-7, with 8 bases aligning to TRBD2. In DNA form, the CDR3 reads TGTGCCAGCAGCCCCGGGACTAGGACCGGGGAGCAGTACTTC. It encodes CASSPGTRTGEQYF.